This TCR beta chain was identified in a study of blood T cells in healthy people across ages (dated by TCRdb to the mid-2010s). Regarding the complete study: Template switching captured roughly one uniquely barcoded TCR beta cDNA molecule per two T cells in model experiments. Age-related changes in TCR beta repertoire diversity were measured in the study by deep sequencing normalized with unique cDNA molecular identifiers. Donors of different ages were randomly distributed across sequencing lanes to avoid experimental bias. For two donors (one aged 18 to 30 and one aged 80 or older), the study analyzed two additional independent replicas of 1 million unique cDNA reads from the same blood draw. Four age groups were formed from the donors: young (average roughly 15 years), middle-aged (approximately 39), aged (62) and long-lived (approximately 78).

Broad study findings and their caveats: Observed TCR beta diversity per million T cells fell roughly linearly with age, and a significant reduction was already apparent by age around 39. Donor CMV infection status was unknown, potentially confounding age-related changes in expanded clonotypes. Compared with the aged group, more naive CD4+ T cells, fewer expanded clones and increased TCR diversity were shown by the long-lived group, suggesting age selection. Observed TCR beta diversity correlated strongly with the percentage of naive T cells measured by flow cytometry. Bulk unsorted PBMC profiling prevented conclusive comparison of naive and antigen-experienced compartments. Estimates of total diversity from one million sequenced T cells were regarded as lower bounds and underestimates.

This clonotype turned up a few times. The specificity of this receptor is unknown. No much larger clone is present one base from it, and per-base qualities are unavailable. From the cysteine through the phenylalanine, the CDR3 covers 17 amino acids. The only DNA kept is the CDR3, 51 bases in frame from the first base. Reading the germline V gene gives CDR1 SGHTA and CDR2 FQGTGA. Cut back by 5 bases and 0 bases, the V and J ends lie 14 bases apart. The method was 5' RACE. These reads were obtained on an Illumina HiSeq 2500. The second PCR ran for roughly 7 to 11 cycles and used a J-beta primer mix along with a sample-barcoded 5' primer. Each TCR beta cDNA molecule received a unique molecular identifier from a template-switch 5' adaptor carrying 12 random nucleotides. Each sample yielded at least 2.5 million CDR3-containing paired-end reads. First-strand cDNA was synthesized from all RNA with the Mint cDNA synthesis kit, primed by a TRBC-specific oligonucleotide. All cDNA was treated with uracil-DNA glycosylase and then went through a first 18-cycle PCR with the universal primers M1SS and BC2_uni_R. The paper's processing steps were these. For normalization, 1 million high-quality reads were randomly selected from each sample, with every read carrying a distinct molecular identifier. Instead of being binned into consensus sequences, reads that shared molecular identifiers were thrown out. MiTCR, run with a Q25 quality threshold and the strictest error-elimination algorithm, handled CDR3 identification, clonotype clustering and error correction. A nonparametric unseen species model with Euler transformation was used to estimate a lower bound on total TCR beta diversity. The raw public reads went through TCRdb reprocessing: fastp at Q25, MiXCR clone calling, in-frame beta chains kept. Each CDR3 protein gets just one entry, which takes the most common genes and DNA from the rows behind it. The authors' filters were not applied to this entry. Counted in this sample were fewer than 750,000 distinct CDR3 sequences; more than 45% of them appeared once. The ten largest account for around 24% of the sample.

Donors were 39 systemically healthy Caucasian individuals from Russia aged roughly 6 to 90 years. Approximately 9.3 milliliters of peripheral blood were collected from each donor into EDTA-treated Vacutainer tubes. Ficoll-Paque density-gradient centrifugation was used to isolate PBMCs, with at least 7 million obtained per sample. Trizol reagent was used to extract total RNA from PBMCs, with at least 5.5 micrograms per sample. For every donor, flow cytometry on a PBMC aliquot measured the percentage of naive CD45RAhigh/CD27high T cells. The rearranged chain carries TRBV7-3 and TRBJ2-6; the D gene lacks a confident call. This receptor was obtained from a man aged 80 or over in good health. The sample was blood. DNA sequence: TGTGCCAGCAGCAAAAATTCCGGCAGCTCTGGGGCCAACGTCCTGACTTTC. Protein translation: CASSKNSGSSGANVLTF. Extended through the reference TRBV7-3 and TRBJ2-6 proteins, this CDR3 yields the full variable domain: GAGVSQTPSNKVTEKGKYVELRCDPISGHTALYWYRQSLGQGPEFLIYFQGTGAADDSGLPNDRFFAVRPEGSVSTLKIQRTERGDSAVYLCASSKNSGSSGANVLTFGAGSRLTVL.